A single sample is the source of the 21 T cell receptor beta chains below, sequenced in a study of cytomegalovirus exposure and HLA in healthy donors. This PCR relied on a set of 60 Vbeta primers and 13 Jbeta primers. TCRdb's table, derived via immunoSEQ multiplex PCR, lists solely in-frame clones and lacks some. The table has around 150,000 clones, around 79% seen once; the top ten hold under 8%. Sequenced sample: PBMCs. Receptors originate from a man in his fifties in good health and CMV-seropositive.

This clone occurred a few times. The rearrangement links TRBV5-5 to TRBJ2-2, with a possible D match to TRBD2 (5 bases). V was cut by 4 bases and J by 4 bases, with 14 bases left in between. Germline-derived CDR1 and CDR2 are SGHKS and YYEKEE (reference sequence). The CDR3 has 15 residues. The CDR3 loop is CASSLGLEGTGELFF. CDR3 sequence (DNA): TGTGCCAGCAGCCTCGGCCTCGAGGGCACCGGGGAGCTGTTTTTT.

This clone was seen only a few times. The rearrangement joins TRBV14 to TRBJ2-1; D is ambiguous. Trimming left V 0 bases short and J 0 bases short, with 12 bases between. This CDR3 has 17 amino acids. Germline loops: CDR1 SGHDN, CDR2 FVKESK. The DNA of the CDR3 is TGTGCCAGCAGCCAAGATCCGTTCATTAGCTCCTACAATGAGCAGTTCTTC. Protein product: CASSQDPFISSYNEQFF.

The chain carries TRBV5-1 and TRBJ2-5; 7 nucleotides match TRBD2. The closer fit of TRBJ2-7 to the DNA end suggests the J call may be wrong. Germline CDR1 SGHRS, CDR2 YFSETQ. The CDR3 has 14 amino acids. The CDR3 protein is CASSPRTSAYEQYF. Written as DNA, the CDR3 is TGCGCCAGCAGTCCAAGGACTAGTGCCTACGAGCAGTACTTC.

This clone has just a few counts. The gene calls are TRBV20-1 and TRBJ1-1, with D unresolved. The CDR3 is 11 residues long. CDR1 is DFQATT and CDR2 is SNEGSKA in the germline V gene (reference sequence). In DNA form, the CDR3 reads TGCAGGAAAGTAGCCGGGACTGAAGCTTTCTTT. It encodes CRKVAGTEAFF.

This clone was observed a handful of times. The chain joins TRBV6-5 to TRBJ2-3; maybe TRBD2 (5 bases). V shed 0 bases and J shed 6 bases, with 7 bases lying between them. The CDR3 is made up of 13 amino acids. Looked up from germline, CDR1 is MNHEY and CDR2 is SVGAGI. The CDR3 reads CASSYSRADTQYF. Here the CDR3 DNA reads TGTGCCAGCAGTTACTCGAGGGCCGATACGCAGTATTTT.

J is TRBJ2-4 and V is TRBV5-1; 9 nucleotides align to TRBD1. After removal of 2 bases from V and 1 base from J, the junction contained 4 bases not matched to a gene. CDR1 is SGHRS and CDR2 is YFSETQ in the germline V gene. There are 16 residues in the CDR3. CDR3 protein: CASSLLQGAAKNIQYF. CDR3 DNA: TGCGCCAGCAGCTTACTACAGGGGGCGGCCAAAAACATTCAGTACTTC.

The gene calls are TRBV2 and TRBJ2-1, with 10 bases aligning to TRBD1. The CDR3 totals 15 residues. Germline V lookup: CDR1 SNHLY, CDR2 FYNNEI. The ends lost 5 bases at V and 5 bases at J; junction bases unmatched: 6. The CDR3 DNA reads TGTGCCAGCAGTCCGGGACAGGGGAGAGACAATGAGCAGTTCTTC. This gives the protein CASSPGQGRDNEQFF.

The genes are TRBV19 and TRBJ2-5; a possible D gene is TRBD2 (5 bases). CDR1 is LNHDA, CDR2 SQIVND, per germline (reference sequence). The CDR3 has 15 residues. Trimming shortened V by 5 bases and J by 5 bases, and 18 bases separated the two germline ends. CDR3 sequence reads: CASSAQLEMGETQYF. The CDR3 DNA follows: TGTGCCAGTAGTGCCCAACTAGAGATGGGGGAGACCCAGTACTTC. Full variable domain (outside the CDR3, taken from reference TRBV19 and TRBJ2-5): DGGITQSPKYLFRKEGQNVTLSCEQNLNHDAMYWYRQDPGQGLRLIYYSQIVNDFQKGDIAEGYSVSREKKESFPLTVTSAQKNPTAFYLCASSAQLEMGETQYFGPGTRLLVL.

The rearrangement uses TRBV27 and TRBJ2-1, with a tentative D call TRBD1 (6 bases). Germline V gives CDR1 MNHEY, CDR2 SMNVEV (reference sequence). The V and J ends lost 6 bases and 6 bases respectively, with 12 bases between them. The CDR3 contains 13 residues. CDR3 DNA: TGTGCCAGCAGCTCGGACAGCTTCAATGAGCAGTTCTTC. This translates into CASSSDSFNEQFF.

This clone was seen a handful of times. This chain uses TRBV19 with TRBJ1-6; D perhaps matches TRBD1 (5 bases). This CDR3 spans 17 amino acids. Germline assignment: CDR1 LNHDA and CDR2 SQIVND (reference sequence). Trimming pared 5 bases from V and 9 bases from J, leaving 23 bases between. The CDR3, as DNA: TGTGCCAGTAGTCGGATGCCCCCGGGGGTTTTATCTTCACCCCTCCACTTT. Translating it yields CASSRMPPGVLSSPLHF.

This clone came up a few times. This chain connects TRBV30 to TRBJ2-7; D not certain. V lost 1 base and J lost 9, with 19 bases in between. The germline gives CDR1 GTSNPN, CDR2 SVGIG (reference sequence). CDR3 length: 14 amino acids. The CDR3 protein is CAWSGRQWSRVQYF. The CDR3 nucleotides are TGTGCCTGGAGTGGTCGTCAGTGGAGTCGGGTGCAGTACTTC.

This rearrangement joins TRBV11-3 to TRBJ2-5; 15 bases line up with TRBD2. CDR3 length equals 16 residues. V dropped 5 bases and J dropped 4; count of bases not matched to a gene: 5. CDR1 and CDR2 (germline): SGHNT, YENEEA. The CDR3 sequence is CASSPGTSGRRETQYF. CDR3 sequence (DNA): TGTGCCAGCAGCCCCGGGACTAGCGGGAGGCGAGAGACCCAGTACTTC.

This clone has a single count. This chain connects TRBV10-1 to TRBJ2-2, with D tentatively TRBD1 (6 bases). The CDR3 has 15 residues. Germline V lookup: CDR1 WNHNN, CDR2 SYGVQD (reference sequence). Between the trimmed V and J ends, which lost 8 bases and 6 bases, there was a span of 19 bases. The CDR3 here is CASGTQGLTSGELFF. The CDR3 nucleotides read TGCGCCAGCGGAACCCAGGGGTTAACGTCCGGGGAGCTGTTTTTT.

This clone was counted only a few times. The chain is built from TRBV7-9 and TRBJ2-1; 13 nucleotides align to TRBD2. The trim removed 5 bases at V and 8 bases at J, leaving 6 bases unmatched. Per germline, CDR1 SEHNR and CDR2 FQNEAQ (reference sequence). This CDR3 has 15 amino acids. This chain's CDR3 is CASSVLAGGPDEQFF. The CDR3 DNA is TGTGCCAGCAGCGTACTAGCGGGAGGGCCTGATGAGCAGTTCTTC.

Comment on this clone: A junction boundary mismatches the germline segment, possibly from a read error. The V and J genes are TRBV7-9 and TRBJ2-2, with 12 bases that match TRBD2. The length of the CDR3 is 18 residues. Germline lookup yields CDR1 SEHNR and CDR2 FQNEAQ (reference sequence). The CDR3, as DNA: TGTTCCAGCAGCTTCAGGGCTAGCGGGAGGGGCAACACCGGGGAGCTGTTTTTT. Protein: CSSSFRASGRGNTGELFF.

The rearrangement links TRBV2 to TRBJ2-1, with D tentatively TRBD1 (5 bases). V was trimmed by 5 bases and J by 9 bases, leaving 11 bases between them. In germline, CDR1 is SNHLY, CDR2 FYNNEI. CDR3 length: 12 residues. CDR3 nucleotides: TGTGCCAGCAGTTCCACAGGTGGTGAGCAGTTCTTC. Its protein is CASSSTGGEQFF.

The rearrangement joins TRBV18 to TRBJ1-1; 12 positions agree with TRBD1. The CDR3 loop spans 14 amino acids. The germline V gene has CDR1 KGHSH and CDR2 LQKENI. J lost 6 bases, V lost 6 bases, and 5 bases had no gene match. CDR3 region: CASSPGQGASEAFF. The CDR3 nucleotides read TGTGCCAGCTCTCCGGGACAGGGGGCGTCTGAAGCTTTCTTT.

V and J are TRBV5-1 and TRBJ1-1; 8 bases are a match to TRBD1. The trim removed 4 bases at V and 6 bases at J, leaving 17 bases unmatched. The CDR3 is 17 residues long. Germline V CDR1 and CDR2: SGHRS, YFSETQ. DNA for the CDR3: TGCGCCAGCAGCCCGCTACCAGCTGGACAGGGAAATTCTGAAGCTTTCTTT. Its protein is CASSPLPAGQGNSEAFF.

The chain is built from TRBV4-1 and TRBJ2-7; 9 nucleotides match TRBD1. Germline values: CDR1 MGHRA, CDR2 YSYEKL. This CDR3 spans 14 amino acids. V gave up 4 bases and J gave up 2 bases; unmatched junction bases: 3. In nucleotides, the CDR3 is TGCGCCAGCAGCCCAGACAGGGGGGCCTACGAGCAGTACTTC. This translates into CASSPDRGAYEQYF.

This chain connects TRBV9 to TRBJ2-1; D is unclear. Trimming pared 0 bases from V and 5 bases from J, leaving 9 bases between. CDR3 length equals 14 residues. Looked up from germline, CDR1 is SGDLS and CDR2 is YYNGEE. The CDR3 DNA is TGTGCCAGCAGCGTAGCTTCGCGTAACAATGAGCAGTTCTTC. Protein: CASSVASRNNEQFF.

This chain uses TRBV28 with TRBJ1-3, with D tentatively TRBD1 (5 bases). Trimming cost V 6 bases and J 0 bases, with 12 bases left between them. Germline values: CDR1 MDHEN, CDR2 SYDVKM. The CDR3 loop spans 15 amino acids. The CDR3, as DNA: TGTGCCAGCAGGGGGACTGCCCTCTCTGGAAACACCATATATTTT. Translated, it gives CASRGTALSGNTIYF.